The entry that follows covers one T cell receptor beta chain sequence. This sample is part of a study of blood T cell repertoires in COVID-19. At the level of the study: Nucleic acid was either cDNA or gDNA, and it came from T cells, B-cell-depleted T cells, or PBMCs.

Authors' data handling: By means of reference gene primer amplification, nucleated cell counts were estimated. Libraries were prepared by immunoSEQ multiplex PCR; TCRdb keeps only in-frame clonotypes and omits some of them. D and trimming come from the DNA, and the V and J calls and clone size come from that table. The sample holds over 150,000 clones, about 88% seen once. The CDR3 length is 12 residues. With 1 base removed from V and 4 bases from J, the gap between germline ends came to 5 bases. Germline CDR1 and CDR2: MNHNY and SVGAGI (reference sequence). In terms of age and location, participants ranged from roughly 18 to 100 years and lived in about 25 US areas. Cohort assignment relied on participant-reported clinical history.

The chain recombines TRBV6-6 with TRBJ2-7; no definite D call. The TCR comes from a woman aged 45-59 years who had recovered from COVID-19. The sample comprised PBMCs or T cells enriched from blood (not recorded which). CDR3 DNA sequence: TGTGCCAGCAGTTACTTAATTTACGAGCAGTACTTC. Protein product: CASSYLIYEQYF.